One and the same sample provided the 30 T cell receptor beta chains below, sequenced in a study of shared clonotypes between healthy human individuals. Only in-frame clones appear in the TCRdb table, and some are missing; sequencing was by immunoSEQ multiplex PCR. The sample comprises millions of clones, about 95% of which are singletons, and more than 0.95% rests with the top ten. Selected positively for CCR7 and CD45RO-negative, naive CD8 cells excluded terminally differentiated effector memory CD45RA+ cells. Sequenced sample: naive CD8+ T cells sorted from blood. These receptors came from a man aged 18-30 years in good health.

The rearrangement links TRBV7-2 to TRBJ1-4; TRBD1 aligns across 9 bases. Germline values: CDR1 SGHTA, CDR2 FQGNSA. There are 16 residues in the CDR3. Trimming took 5 bases from V and 8 from J; bases not matched to a gene: 12. CDR3 DNA: TGTGCCAGCAGCAAAGGCCGGGACAGGGATCAGGAAAAACTGTTTTTT. It specifies CASSKGRDRDQEKLFF.

The rearrangement uses TRBV10-1 and TRBJ2-1; tentatively, D is TRBD1 (5 bases). CDR3 length: 12 residues. Germline values: CDR1 WNHNN, CDR2 SYGVQD (reference sequence). Trimming pared 5 bases from V and 8 bases from J, leaving 10 bases between. CDR3 in amino acids: CASSHQGDEQFF. The CDR3, as DNA: TGCGCCAGCAGTCATCAGGGCGATGAGCAGTTCTTC.

The chain employs TRBV30 and TRBJ2-1, with 7 nucleotides matching TRBD1. The CDR3 sequence is 14 residues long. Germline assignment: CDR1 GTSNPN and CDR2 SVGIG (reference sequence). J lost 9 bases, V lost 1 base, and 9 bases had no gene match. The CDR3, as DNA: TGTGCCTGGAGTGAGGACAGGCATCGGCGTGAGCAGTTCTTC. It yields the protein CAWSEDRHRREQFF.

The rearrangement uses TRBV11-2 and TRBJ2-7; no reliable D call. V lost 5 bases and J lost 2, with 13 bases in between. Germline CDR1 SGHAT, CDR2 FQNNGV. The CDR3 spans 14 residues. The CDR3 sequence: CASSPPDMAYEQYF. Written as DNA, the CDR3 is TGTGCCAGCAGCCCGCCTGACATGGCCTACGAGCAGTACTTC.

V and J are TRBV7-2 and TRBJ2-7; 10 nucleotides align to TRBD1. CDR1 and CDR2 (germline): SGHTA, FQGNSA. The CDR3 contains 13 residues. V lost 5 bases, J lost 6 bases, and 4 bases stayed unmatched. CDR3 residues: CASSPWTGGEQYF. The DNA of the CDR3 is TGTGCCAGCAGCCCGTGGACAGGGGGCGAGCAGTACTTC.

This sequence joins TRBV2 and TRBJ2-1; D is ambiguous. CDR1 and CDR2 from the germline V gene are SNHLY and FYNNEI. The CDR3 is 13 residues long. V dropped 3 bases and J dropped 8 bases, with 11 bases sitting between them. The CDR3 reads CASSEEPSDEQFF. CDR3 nucleotide sequence: TGTGCCAGCAGTGAGGAACCGAGTGATGAGCAGTTCTTC.

The CDR3 nucleotides are TGTGCCAGTAGTATAGGTAGCGGGCCTCAAGAGACCCAGTACTTC. Protein: CASSIGSGPQETQYF. The chain carries TRBV19 and TRBJ2-5; the match to TRBD2 covers 7 bases. The V gene end was trimmed by 1 base and the J gene end by 2 bases; junction bases not matched to a gene: 4. This CDR3 region has 15 residues. Germline-derived CDR1 and CDR2 are LNHDA and SQIVND (reference sequence).

V usage is TRBV27 and J usage is TRBJ2-7, with TRBD1 matching over 10 bases. This CDR3 spans 15 amino acids. CDR1 and CDR2 (germline): MNHEY, SMNVEV (reference sequence). The V gene end was trimmed by 4 bases and the J gene end by 6 bases; junction bases not matched to a gene: 9. CDR3 loop: CASSSPGTGVGEQYF. CDR3 nucleotides: TGTGCCAGCAGTTCGCCCGGGACAGGGGTCGGCGAGCAGTACTTC.

This clone has a single count. The rearrangement joins TRBV11-2 to TRBJ2-3; 8 positions agree with TRBD2. After removal of 0 bases from V and 2 bases from J, the junction contained 4 bases not matched to a gene. Germline V gene sequence: CDR1 SGHAT, CDR2 FQNNGV. This CDR3 is 16 amino acids long. The CDR3 here is CASSLESGGATDTQYF. In DNA, the CDR3 is TGTGCCAGCAGCTTAGAAAGCGGGGGAGCCACAGATACGCAGTATTTT.

As regards this clone: Other DNA sequences of this sample code for an identical CDR3. V and J are TRBV27 and TRBJ1-1; a possible D gene is TRBD1 (6 bases). The ends were cut back, 5 bases at V and 3 bases at J, with 10 bases in the middle. The CDR3 runs 13 residues. Germline CDR1 MNHEY, CDR2 SMNVEV (reference sequence). The CDR3 coding sequence is TGTGCCAGCAGTCCTACAGGGTACACTGAAGCTTTCTTT. It encodes CASSPTGYTEAFF.

The V call is TRBV10-1, the J call TRBJ2-3; 11 nucleotides line up with TRBD2. V lost 4 bases and J lost 2; bases outside the gene matches: 5. Germline CDR1 and CDR2: WNHNN and SYGVQD (reference sequence). The CDR3 covers 16 residues. The CDR3 reads CASSATSGDPTDTQYF. CDR3 nucleotide sequence: TGCGCCAGCAGTGCGACTAGCGGGGACCCCACAGATACGCAGTATTTT.

The V call is TRBV4-1, the J call TRBJ1-5; weak D call: TRBD1 (5 bases). V gave up 3 bases and J gave up 2 bases, with 8 bases separating them. Germline V gene sequence: CDR1 MGHRA, CDR2 YSYEKL. The CDR3 contains 14 residues. The CDR3: CASSQDTRNQPQHF. CDR3 nucleotides: TGCGCCAGCAGCCAGGACACGCGCAATCAGCCCCAGCATTTT.

The chain uses TRBV6-6 and TRBJ1-1; D possibly corresponds to TRBD1 (5 bases). Trimming took off 1 base at V and 4 bases at J, with 13 bases between the two ends. CDR3 size: 15 residues. Germline-derived CDR1 and CDR2 are MNHNY and SVGAGI (reference sequence). In DNA form, the CDR3 reads TGTGCCAGCAGTTACTGGATAGGGGTGGGCACTGAAGCTTTCTTT. Protein sequence: CASSYWIGVGTEAFF.

The chain has TRBV6-5 and TRBJ2-7, with 9 nucleotides matching TRBD1. The CDR3 runs to 13 residues. The germline V gene encodes CDR1 MNHEY and CDR2 SVGAGI. V gave up 10 bases and J gave up 3 bases; unmatched junction bases: 7. CDR3 DNA sequence: TGTGCCACCTCTCGGGGACAGGGCTACGAGCAGTACTTC. As protein: CATSRGQGYEQYF.

In nucleotides, the CDR3 is TGTGCCAGCAGTAACAGGGTAGGGGATGGCTACACCTTC. Its translation is CASSNRVGDGYTF. The J gene is TRBJ1-2, the V gene TRBV2, with TRBD1 as a possible D gene (6 bases). The CDR3 covers 13 residues. Germline V gene data show CDR1 as SNHLY and CDR2 as FYNNEI. Trimming left V 5 bases short and J 6 bases short, with 13 bases between.

On this clone itself: The sample contains more than one DNA sequence encoding this CDR3. DNA for the CDR3: TGCAGCGTTGAGACAGGGTCTTCCTACGAGCAGTACTTC. The encoded protein is CSVETGSSYEQYF. V and J are TRBV29-1 and TRBJ2-7, with 7 positions matching TRBD1. The CDR3 spans 13 residues. Per the germline V gene, CDR1 is SQVTM and CDR2 is ANQGSEA. The V segment lost 3 bases and the J segment 1 base; nucleotides outside the gene matches: 3.

This chain joins TRBV27 and TRBJ1-5; D unclear. The V end was cut by 5 bases, the J end by 2 bases, with 13 bases between. The CDR3 runs to 15 residues. Germline values: CDR1 MNHEY, CDR2 SMNVEV (reference sequence). The CDR3 region is CASSPREGRNQPQHF. The CDR3 nucleotides are TGTGCCAGCAGTCCTCGGGAAGGTCGCAATCAGCCCCAGCATTTT.

This clone was counted only a few times. The V call is TRBV27, the J call TRBJ1-5; no firm D call. CDR3 size: 14 residues. The germline V gene has CDR1 MNHEY and CDR2 SMNVEV (reference sequence). V was pared by 3 bases and J by 6 bases, with 12 bases between. The CDR3 spells CASSFKGFGQPQHF. CDR3 in DNA: TGTGCCAGCAGTTTTAAGGGATTCGGTCAGCCCCAGCATTTT.

The chain is built from TRBV6-5 and TRBJ2-7, with a possible D match to TRBD1 (5 bases). Germline CDR1 and CDR2: MNHEY and SVGAGI. CDR3 size: 16 residues. The V end lost 0 bases, the J end lost 3 bases, and 15 bases lay between the germline ends. CDR3 sequence: CASSYSGQQPYYEQYF. The CDR3 coding sequence is TGTGCCAGCAGTTACTCGGGGCAGCAACCTTACTACGAGCAGTACTTC.

This chain connects TRBV4-1 to TRBJ1-6, with no clear D. Looked up from germline, CDR1 is MGHRA and CDR2 is YSYEKL. The CDR3 runs 18 residues. V was trimmed by 7 bases and J by 6 bases, leaving 25 bases between them. The CDR3 sequence: CASTPEAPIGFGNSPLHF. The CDR3 DNA reads as TGCGCCAGCACACCGGAAGCCCCGATCGGGTTTGGTAATTCACCCCTCCACTTT.

CDR3: CASSPAPSGLNLEETQYF. The CDR3 nucleotides are TGTGCCAGCAGCCCGGCCCCCTCCGGGCTTAATCTGGAAGAGACCCAGTACTTC. The chain couples TRBV9 to TRBJ2-5; no firm D call. The CDR3 loop spans 18 amino acids. The V and J ends lost 4 bases and 3 bases respectively, with 25 bases between them. Germline loops: CDR1 SGDLS, CDR2 YYNGEE.

A few counts support this clone. The gene calls are TRBV15 and TRBJ1-4, with a weak D call TRBD1 (6 bases). Trimming took 1 base from V and 8 from J, leaving 11 bases between them. The germline gives CDR1 LNHNV, CDR2 YYDKDF (reference sequence). The CDR3 has 14 amino acids. The CDR3 protein is CATSRVRGEEKLFF. The CDR3 DNA reads as TGTGCCACCAGCAGAGTCAGGGGTGAAGAAAAACTGTTTTTT. The full variable domain, completed using reference TRBV15 and TRBJ1-4, is DAMVIQNPRYQVTQFGKPVTLSCSQTLNHNVMYWYQQKSSQAPKLLFHYYDKDFNNEADTPDNFQSRRPNTSFCFLDIRSPGLGDTAMYLCATSRVRGEEKLFFGSGTQLSVL.

The V call is TRBV6-5, the J call TRBJ2-5, with D tentatively TRBD1 (6 bases). V lost 6 bases to trimming and J lost 5 bases, with 16 bases between them. The CDR3 spans 14 residues. Germline V gives CDR1 MNHEY, CDR2 SVGAGI. The CDR3 DNA sequence: TGTGCCAGCAGCCTGATACAGGGTAACGAGACCCAGTACTTC. This sequence encodes CASSLIQGNETQYF.

J is TRBJ1-6 and V is TRBV6-5; D not resolved. Trimming pared 0 bases from V and 6 bases from J, leaving 9 bases between. In germline, CDR1 is MNHEY, CDR2 SVGAGI. There are 15 residues in the CDR3. The CDR3 region is CASSYSVGFNSPLHF. CDR3 coding DNA: TGTGCCAGCAGTTACTCGGTTGGCTTTAATTCACCCCTCCACTTT.

The chain employs TRBV6-6 and TRBJ2-7, with 7 positions matching TRBD2. Per germline, CDR1 MNHNY and CDR2 SVGAGI (reference sequence). The junction had 14 bases not matched to a gene; V was cut back by 5 bases and J by 7 bases. CDR3 length: 15 amino acids. The DNA for the CDR3 is TGTGCCAGCAGTCCTCTAGTCCGGGAGGTAGGGGAGCAGTACTTC. Its translation is CASSPLVREVGEQYF.

This sequence joins TRBV10-2 and TRBJ2-7; possible D gene TRBD2, 5 bases. Germline lookup yields CDR1 WSHSY and CDR2 SAAADI. The ends were cut back, 5 bases at V and 7 bases at J, with 12 bases in the middle. The CDR3 has 12 residues. The DNA of the CDR3 is TGCGCCAGCAGTCCGGTAGGCGGGGAGCAGTACTTC. It yields the protein CASSPVGGEQYF.

The V gene is TRBV9, the J gene TRBJ2-1, with 7 bases lining up with TRBD1. This CDR3 is 15 amino acids long. V trimming: 4 bases; J trimming: 0 bases; junction bases outside the gene matches: 4. In germline, CDR1 is SGDLS, CDR2 YYNGEE. The CDR3 DNA reads as TGTGCCAGCAGCACAGGGACAGACTCCTACAATGAGCAGTTCTTC. Encoded protein: CASSTGTDSYNEQFF.

This chain joins TRBV20-1 and TRBJ1-2; D gene unclear. Trimming cost V 7 bases and J 4 bases, with 7 bases left between them. There are 10 residues in the CDR3. Per the germline V gene, CDR1 is DFQATT and CDR2 is SNEGSKA (reference sequence). CDR3 bases: TGCAGTGTCACAGCCTATGGCTACACCTTC. It specifies CSVTAYGYTF.

As concerns this clone: The same CDR3 also results from other DNA sequences found in this sample. The chain recombines TRBV27 with TRBJ2-7; the match to TRBD2 covers 9 bases. Germline CDR1 MNHEY, CDR2 SMNVEV (reference sequence). This CDR3 is 14 amino acids long. V lost 3 bases, J lost 3 bases, and 3 bases stayed unmatched. CDR3 loop: CASSFAAGGYEQYF. DNA of the CDR3: TGTGCCAGCAGTTTCGCAGCGGGGGGCTACGAGCAGTACTTC.

This chain connects TRBV5-5 to TRBJ2-1; TRBD2 matches 10 bases. Germline V gene lookup returns CDR1 SGHKS and CDR2 YYEKEE (reference sequence). This CDR3 contains 12 residues. The V and J ends lost 4 bases and 12 bases, in that order; junction bases with no gene match: 4. The CDR3 loop is CASSLTSGLQFF. Written as DNA, the CDR3 is TGTGCCAGCAGCCTGACTAGCGGGCTGCAGTTCTTC.